This TCR beta chain derives from a study of cytomegalovirus exposure and HLA in healthy donors. In the PCR, 60 Vbeta and 13 Jbeta primers were used. TCRdb's copy holds only in-frame clones and misses some; the assay was immunoSEQ multiplex PCR. The sample lists about 150,000 clones; approximately 76% were seen once. The sample holds one count of this clone. The receptor was derived from a young woman in good health and CMV-seropositive. Sequences were obtained from PBMCs.

The CDR3 here is CASSPKTLGQGYTF. The CDR3, as DNA: TGTGCCAGCTCACCGAAAACGCTGGGACAGGGCTACACCTTC. V is TRBV18 and J is TRBJ1-2; 7 positions match TRBD1. The CDR3 is made up of 14 amino acids. V dropped 3 bases and J dropped 8; count of bases not matched to a gene: 9. Germline V CDR1 and CDR2: KGHSH, LQKENI.